This T cell receptor beta chain was captured in a study of blood T cell repertoires in COVID-19. Across the whole study: Spain, Italy and the United States supplied samples that represented acute and convalescent COVID-19. PBMCs, B-cell-depleted T cells, or T cells provided the cDNA or gDNA that made up the material.

In the original workflow: The authors estimated nucleated cell counts from reference gene primer amplification. Method: immunoSEQ multiplex PCR; TCRdb's copy keeps in-frame clones and lacks some. The V and J calls and clone size are taken from that table; D and trimming were inferred from the DNA. Of around 150,000 clones in the sample, about 88% are singletons; the top ten hold over 0.85%. The sequence was collected from a man aged 18 to 30 with acute or convalescent COVID-19. The material sequenced was peripheral blood.

CDR3 bases: TGTGCCAGCTCACCGGTTACCCGCGGAGTCCGTGGCTACACCTTC. Encoded protein: CASSPVTRGVRGYTF. J is TRBJ1-2 and V is TRBV18; D gene uncertain. This CDR3 spans 15 amino acids. Trimming stripped 3 bases from V and 7 bases from J, with 18 bases between. Per germline, CDR1 KGHSH and CDR2 LQKENI.